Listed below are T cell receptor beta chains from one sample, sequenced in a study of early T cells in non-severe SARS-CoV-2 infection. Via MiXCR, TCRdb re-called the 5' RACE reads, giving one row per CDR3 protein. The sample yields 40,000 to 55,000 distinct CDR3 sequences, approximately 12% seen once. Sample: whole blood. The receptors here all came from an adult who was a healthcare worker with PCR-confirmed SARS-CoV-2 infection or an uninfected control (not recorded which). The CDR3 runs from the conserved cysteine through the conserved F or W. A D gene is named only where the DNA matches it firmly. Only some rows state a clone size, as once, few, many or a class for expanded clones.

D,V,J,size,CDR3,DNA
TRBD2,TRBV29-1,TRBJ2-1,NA,CSVGISGRTYNEQFF,TGCAGCGTTGGGATTAGCGGGAGGACCTACAATGAGCAGTTCTTC
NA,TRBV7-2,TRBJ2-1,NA,CASSTRSYNEQFF,TGTGCCAGCAGCACCCGCTCCTACAATGAGCAGTTCTTC
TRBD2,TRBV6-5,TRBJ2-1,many,CASSYSAGGKYNEQFF,TGTGCCAGCAGTTACTCTGCCGGGGGGAAATACAATGAGCAGTTCTTC
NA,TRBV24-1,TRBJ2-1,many,CATSEPSGSGTIEQFF,TGTGCCACCAGTGAACCCAGCGGAAGTGGTACAATTGAGCAGTTCTTC
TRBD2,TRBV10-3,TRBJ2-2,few,CAALGPTSGSSGELFF,TGTGCCGCACTAGGGCCAACTAGCGGGAGTTCGGGGGAGCTGTTTTTT
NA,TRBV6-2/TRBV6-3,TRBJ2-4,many,CASEDGQQNIQYF,TGTGCCAGCGAAGACGGACAACAAAACATTCAGTACTTC
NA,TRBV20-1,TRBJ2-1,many,CSARDRWDEQFF,TGCAGTGCTAGAGACCGGTGGGATGAGCAGTTCTTC
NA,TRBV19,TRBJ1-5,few,CASSISTNQPQHF,TGTGCCAGTAGTATATCCACCAATCAGCCCCAGCATTTT
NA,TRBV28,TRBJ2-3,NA,CASRIDLSGALDTQYF,TGTGCCAGCAGAATCGACCTTAGCGGAGCCCTAGACACGCAGTATTTT
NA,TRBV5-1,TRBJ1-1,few,CASKRGGRDNTEAFF,TGCGCCAGCAAAAGGGGCGGCAGAGACAACACTGAAGCTTTCTTT
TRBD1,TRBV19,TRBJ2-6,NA,CASTLDRGMVGANVLTF,TGTGCCAGTACCCTGGACAGGGGAATGGTCGGGGCCAACGTCCTGACTTTC
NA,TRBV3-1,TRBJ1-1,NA,CASRGTDGNTEAFF,TGTGCCAGCAGGGGGACGGATGGGAACACTGAAGCTTTCTTT
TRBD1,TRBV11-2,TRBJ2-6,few,CASSSGTAGANVLTF,TGTGCCAGCAGCTCCGGGACAGCTGGGGCCAACGTCCTGACTTTC
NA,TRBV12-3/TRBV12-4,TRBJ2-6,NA,CASSSRRGLVTGGANVLTF,TGTGCCAGCAGTTCTAGGCGGGGGCTAGTCACTGGAGGGGCCAACGTCCTGACTTTC
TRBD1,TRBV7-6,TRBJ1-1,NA,CASSPQGYTEDFF,TGTGCCAGCAGCCCACAGGGGTACACTGAAGATTTCTTT
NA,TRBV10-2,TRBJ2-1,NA,CASTPAFPPYYYNEQFF,TGCGCCAGCACCCCGGCTTTCCCCCCCTATTACTACAATGAGCAGTTCTTC
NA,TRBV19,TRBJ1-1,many,CASTGGSNTEAFF,TGTGCCAGTACGGGCGGCTCTAACACTGAAGCTTTCTTT
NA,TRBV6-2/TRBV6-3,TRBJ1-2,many,CASSPDSYGYTF,TGTGCCAGCAGCCCCGACAGCTATGGCTACACCTTC
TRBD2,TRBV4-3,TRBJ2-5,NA,CASSPGLAGARHQYF,TGCGCCAGCAGCCCTGGACTAGCGGGGGCAAGACACCAGTACTTC
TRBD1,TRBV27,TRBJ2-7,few,CASSTHRTGISYEQYF,TGTGCCAGCAGCACCCACAGGACAGGCATCTCCTACGAGCAGTACTTC
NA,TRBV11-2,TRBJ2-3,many,CASAAGYTQYF,TGTGCCAGCGCCGCGGGGTATACGCAGTATTTT
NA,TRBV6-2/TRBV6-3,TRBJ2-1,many,CASLPVRDAKNNEQFF,TGTGCCAGCCTACCAGTGAGGGACGCCAAGAACAATGAGCAGTTCTTC
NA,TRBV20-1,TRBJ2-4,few,CSASPGQAKNIQYF,TGCAGTGCTTCCCCGGGACAAGCCAAAAACATTCAGTACTTC
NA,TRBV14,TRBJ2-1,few,CASSQLYEQFF,TGTGCCAGCAGCCAATTATATGAGCAGTTCTTC
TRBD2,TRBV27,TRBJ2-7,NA,CASSPLGTSGRAYEQYF,TGTGCCAGCAGTCCGCTCGGGACTAGCGGGAGAGCCTACGAGCAGTACTTC
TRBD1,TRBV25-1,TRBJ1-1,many,CASSEPGQGRAEAFF,TGTGCCAGCAGTGAACCCGGACAGGGACGGGCTGAAGCTTTCTTT
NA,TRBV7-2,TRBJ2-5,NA,CASERGQETQYF,TGTGCCAGCGAGAGGGGGCAAGAGACCCAGTACTTC
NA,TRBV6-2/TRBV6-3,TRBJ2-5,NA,CASVRAGQETQYF,TGTGCCAGCGTCCGGGCAGGACAAGAGACCCAGTACTTC
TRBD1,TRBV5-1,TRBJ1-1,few,CASSFDRAVEAFF,TGCGCCAGCAGTTTCGACAGGGCGGTTGAAGCTTTCTTT
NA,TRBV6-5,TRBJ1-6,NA,CASSYSGGNNSPLHF,TGTGCCAGCAGTTACTCCGGAGGCAATAATTCACCCCTCCACTTT
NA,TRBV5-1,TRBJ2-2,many,CASSSGEAVTGELFF,TGCGCCAGCAGCTCCGGGGAGGCGGTCACCGGGGAGCTGTTTTTT
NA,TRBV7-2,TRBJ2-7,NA,CASSLVNPGYEQYF,TGTGCCAGCAGCTTAGTTAACCCTGGCTACGAGCAGTACTTC
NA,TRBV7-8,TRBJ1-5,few,CASSSFRGSSQPQHF,TGTGCCAGCAGCTCGTTCCGGGGGAGTAGTCAGCCCCAGCATTTT
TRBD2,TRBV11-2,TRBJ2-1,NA,CASSLFSIVAGGVDEQFF,TGTGCCAGCAGCTTATTCTCCATCGTTGCGGGAGGGGTCGATGAGCAGTTCTTC
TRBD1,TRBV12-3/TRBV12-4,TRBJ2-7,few,CASSLRDRDEQYF,TGTGCCAGCAGTCTCCGGGACAGGGACGAGCAGTACTTC
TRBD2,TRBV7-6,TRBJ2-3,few,CASSLEGSGVPSDTQYF,TGTGCCAGCAGCTTAGAGGGTAGCGGGGTCCCCTCGGATACGCAGTATTTT
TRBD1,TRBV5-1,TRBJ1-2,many,CASSLDAHWDSLPNYGYTF,TGCGCCAGCAGCTTGGACGCACATTGGGACAGCCTCCCTAACTATGGCTACACCTTC
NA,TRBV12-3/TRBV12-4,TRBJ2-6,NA,CASRLAGAGANVLTF,TGTGCCAGCAGACTTGCGGGTGCTGGGGCCAACGTCCTGACTTTC
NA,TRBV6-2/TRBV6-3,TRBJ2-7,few,CASRGGTAPNYEQYF,TGTGCCAGCAGGGGCGGGACTGCCCCCAATTACGAGCAGTACTTC
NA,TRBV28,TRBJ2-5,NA,CASSLWRGETQYF,TGTGCCAGCAGTTTATGGAGGGGAGAGACCCAGTACTTC
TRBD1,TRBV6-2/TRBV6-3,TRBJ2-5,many,CASSSTGKGTQYF,TGTGCCAGCAGTTCGACAGGGAAAGGGACCCAGTACTTC
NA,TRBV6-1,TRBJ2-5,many,CASSLPQGYETQYF,TGTGCCAGCAGCCTACCGCAGGGGTACGAGACCCAGTACTTC
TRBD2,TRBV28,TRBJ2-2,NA,CASSQSGSGTGELFF,TGTGCCAGCTCTCAAAGCGGGAGCGGTACCGGGGAGCTGTTTTTT
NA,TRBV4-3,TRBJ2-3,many,CASSQEGRDTQYF,TGCGCCAGCAGCCAAGAAGGTAGAGATACGCAGTATTTT
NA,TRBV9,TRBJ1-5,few,CASSERGSSNQPQHF,TGTGCCAGCAGCGAGAGGGGATCCAGCAATCAGCCCCAGCATTTT
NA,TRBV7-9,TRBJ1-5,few,CASSLDYQPQHF,TGTGCCAGCAGCTTAGATTATCAGCCCCAGCATTTT
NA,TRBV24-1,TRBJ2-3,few,CATSDPRPESTDTQYF,TGTGCCACCAGTGACCCGAGACCGGAGAGCACAGATACGCAGTATTTT
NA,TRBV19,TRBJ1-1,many,CASRPGAMNTEAFF,TGTGCCAGTAGACCCGGGGCCATGAACACTGAAGCTTTCTTT
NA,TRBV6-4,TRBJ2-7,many,CCRPGPDYEQYF,TGTTGCCGCCCGGGACCGGACTACGAGCAGTACTTC
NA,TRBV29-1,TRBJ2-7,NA,CSVGGGVQDEQYF,TGCAGCGTTGGAGGAGGGGTGCAAGACGAGCAGTACTTC